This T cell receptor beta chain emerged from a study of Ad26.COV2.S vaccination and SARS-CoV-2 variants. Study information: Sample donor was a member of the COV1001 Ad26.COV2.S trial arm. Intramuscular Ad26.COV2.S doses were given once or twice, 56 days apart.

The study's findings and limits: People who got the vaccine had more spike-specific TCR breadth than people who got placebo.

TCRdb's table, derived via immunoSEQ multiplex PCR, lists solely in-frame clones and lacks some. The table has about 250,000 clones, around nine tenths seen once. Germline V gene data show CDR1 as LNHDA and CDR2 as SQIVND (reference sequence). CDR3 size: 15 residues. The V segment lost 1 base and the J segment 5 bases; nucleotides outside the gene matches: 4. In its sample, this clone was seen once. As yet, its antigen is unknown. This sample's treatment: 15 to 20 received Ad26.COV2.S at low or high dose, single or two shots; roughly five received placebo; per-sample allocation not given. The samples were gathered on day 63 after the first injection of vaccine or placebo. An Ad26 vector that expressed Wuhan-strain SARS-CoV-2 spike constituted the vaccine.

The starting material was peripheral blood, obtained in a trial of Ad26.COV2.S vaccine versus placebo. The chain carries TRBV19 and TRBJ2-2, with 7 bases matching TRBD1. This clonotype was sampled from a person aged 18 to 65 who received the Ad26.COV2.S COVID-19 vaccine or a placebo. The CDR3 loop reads CASSIGGGWTGELFF. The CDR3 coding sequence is TGTGCCAGTAGTATAGGAGGGGGCTGGACCGGGGAGCTGTTTTTT. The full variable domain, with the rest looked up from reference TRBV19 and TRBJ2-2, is DGGITQSPKYLFRKEGQNVTLSCEQNLNHDAMYWYRQDPGQGLRLIYYSQIVNDFQKGDIAEGYSVSREKKESFPLTVTSAQKNPTAFYLCASSIGGGWTGELFFGEGSRLTVL.